Below are 11 T cell receptor beta chains sequenced from a single sample in a study of blood T cell repertoires in COVID-19. Sequenced by immunoSEQ multiplex PCR; TCRdb stores in-frame clones only, minus some. Seen here are roughly 150,000 clones, 80% to 90% observed once, and the top ten hold roughly 12%. Material: peripheral blood. The receptors here all came from a man aged 18 to 29 with COVID-19, enrolled during active disease.

The chain combines TRBV6-9 with TRBJ2-7; TRBD1 agrees at 9 bases. The CDR3 loop spans 15 amino acids. Germline V lookup: CDR1 MNHGY, CDR2 SVAAGI. The V and J ends lost 0 bases and 3 bases, in that order; junction bases with no gene match: 3. CDR3 sequence (DNA): TGTGCCAGCAGTTATTCGAAGGGACAGGGCTACGAGCAGTACTTC. Amino acids: CASSYSKGQGYEQYF.

This clone appeared a few times. The chain links TRBV5-1 to TRBJ2-1; the match to TRBD2 covers 9 bases. The ends lost 3 bases at V and 2 bases at J; junction bases unmatched: 9. Per germline, CDR1 SGHRS and CDR2 YFSETQ. CDR3 length equals 17 residues. CDR3 nucleotides: TGCGCCAGCAGCTCCCGTAGCGGGAGAGGTACCTACAATGAGCAGTTCTTC. Translation: CASSSRSGRGTYNEQFF. Looking up the rest from reference TRBV5-1 and TRBJ2-1 gives the full variable domain: KAGVTQTPRYLIKTRGQQVTLSCSPISGHRSVSWYQQTPGQGLQFLFEYFSETQRNKGNFPGRFSGRQFSNSRSEMNVSTLELGDSALYLCASSSRSGRGTYNEQFFGPGTRLTVL.

This clone was detected once. This chain connects TRBV29-1 to TRBJ2-1, with 7 bases fitting TRBD1. V lost 2 bases to trimming and J lost 7 bases; unmatched junction nucleotides: 14. From germline, CDR1 is SQVTM and CDR2 ANQGSEA. The CDR3 length is 16 residues. The CDR3 bases are TGCAGCGTTGAATCGGATCCGACAGGGCTTTGGAATGAGCAGTTCTTC. As protein: CSVESDPTGLWNEQFF.

The chain uses TRBV5-5 and TRBJ1-5; D call uncertain. CDR1 is SGHKS and CDR2 is YYEKEE in the germline V gene (reference sequence). The CDR3 consists of 14 residues. V gave up 3 bases and J gave up 11 bases, with 18 bases separating them. CDR3: CASSSQSQALTQHF. The CDR3 bases are TGTGCCAGCAGCTCCCAGAGCCAGGCGTTGACCCAGCATTTT. Full variable domain (rest looked up from reference TRBV5-5 and TRBJ1-5): DAGVTQSPTHLIKTRGQQVTLRCSPISGHKSVSWYQQVLGQGPQFIFQYYEKEERGRGNFPDRFSARQFPNYSSELNVNALLLGDSALYLCASSSQSQALTQHFGDGTRLSIL.

The chain links TRBV10-2 to TRBJ1-2, with 7 nucleotides matching TRBD1. The CDR3 spans 14 residues. Trimming removed 6 bases from V and 3 bases from J; junction bases left unmatched: 7. The germline CDR1 and CDR2 sequences are WSHSY and SAAADI. In DNA form, the CDR3 reads TGCGCCAGCAGACCGAACAGGGGCGACTATGGCTACACCTTC. It is translated as CASRPNRGDYGYTF.

The chain's CDR3 is CASSSYSGSGEQFF. DNA of the CDR3: TGTGCCAGCAGCTCATATAGCGGGAGTGGTGAGCAGTTCTTC. The chain couples TRBV7-2 to TRBJ2-1; 9 bases are a match to TRBD2. The CDR3 covers 14 residues. With V trimmed by 4 bases and J by 9 bases, 7 bases remained unmatched. CDR1 SGHTA and CDR2 FQGNSA come from the germline V gene.

In DNA form, the CDR3 reads TGTGCCAGTAGTACCCGGGAGCTTGGGGGCAAAAACATTCAGTACTTC. It encodes CASSTRELGGKNIQYF. The chain recombines TRBV19 with TRBJ2-4; D perhaps matches TRBD2 (6 bases). Germline V gives CDR1 LNHDA, CDR2 SQIVND (reference sequence). The CDR3 has 16 residues. Trimming took 4 bases from V and 3 from J, leaving 16 bases between them.

This sequence joins TRBV28 and TRBJ2-7; D may be TRBD2 (6 bases). The CDR3 consists of 14 residues. Trimming took off 2 bases at V and 9 bases at J, with 17 bases between the two ends. Germline-derived CDR1 and CDR2 are MDHEN and SYDVKM. Written as DNA, the CDR3 is TGTGCCAGCAGTTTAGGAGGGCGGCTTGGTCGGCAGTACTTC. Protein sequence: CASSLGGRLGRQYF. The full variable domain, completed using reference TRBV28 and TRBJ2-7, is DVKVTQSSRYLVKRTGEKVFLECVQDMDHENMFWYRQDPGLGLRLIYFSYDVKMKEKGDIPEGYSVSREKKERFSLILESASTNQTSMYLCASSLGGRLGRQYFGPGTRLTVT.

This clone has just one count. This rearrangement joins TRBV30 to TRBJ2-7; the D gene is possibly TRBD1 (6 bases). There are 13 residues in the CDR3. Germline V gives CDR1 GTSNPN, CDR2 SVGIG (reference sequence). V gave up 4 bases and J gave up 2 bases, with 12 bases separating them. CDR3 protein: CAWNSQGTYEQYF. The DNA of the CDR3 is TGTGCCTGGAATTCACAGGGAACCTACGAGCAGTACTTC.

The chain is built from TRBV30 and TRBJ1-2; D is unclear. V was trimmed by 0 bases and J by 1 base, leaving 12 bases between them. CDR1 is GTSNPN and CDR2 is SVGIG in the germline V gene (reference sequence). The CDR3 sequence is 15 residues long. CDR3 region: CAWSVSGKSNYGYTF. DNA of the CDR3: TGTGCCTGGAGTGTATCGGGAAAAAGTAACTATGGCTACACCTTC.

This chain links TRBV28 with TRBJ1-5; D is unclear. The ends were cut back, 6 bases at V and 0 bases at J, with 3 bases in the middle. The germline gives CDR1 MDHEN, CDR2 SYDVKM. This CDR3 comprises 12 residues. The CDR3 sequence: CASRSSNQPQHF. DNA for the CDR3: TGTGCCAGCAGGAGTAGCAATCAGCCCCAGCATTTT.